This T cell receptor (beta chain) was documented in a study of CD8 T cells in Susac syndrome. Study at large: At the time of blood draw, patients with Susac syndrome were therapy-naive, receiving corticosteroids, or receiving intravenous immunoglobulin alone.

Germline-derived CDR1 and CDR2 are DFQATT and SNEGSKA (reference sequence). V gave up 5 bases and J gave up 1 base, with 18 bases separating them. The CDR3 loop spans 16 amino acids. High-throughput TCR beta sequencing covered peripheral CD8+ and CD4+ T cells. The RNA input was roughly 0.45 to 1 ug, and it was reverse transcribed with random hexamers. TCRdb ran MiXCR on the immunoSEQ multiplex PCR reads and lists one entry per CDR3 protein. Of under 85,000 distinct CDR3 sequences in the sample, approximately 94% were seen once. The source of this sequence is a human donor with Susac syndrome. The V gene is TRBV20-1, the J gene TRBJ2-1; no reliable D call. Source material: CD8+ T cells from PBMCs. The DNA of the CDR3 is TGCAGTGCTTCCCAGGAAGGCGGCTTGTCCTACAATGAGCAGTTCTTC. It encodes CSASQEGGLSYNEQFF.